The 23 T cell receptor beta chains in this list originate from one sample, sequenced in a study of shared clonotypes between healthy human individuals. Produced via immunoSEQ multiplex PCR; TCRdb's table is partial and in-frame only. The table lists 850,000 to 1,100,000 clones, approximately 75% of them singletons. Sequenced material: memory CD4+ T cells from PBMCs. Subset given: CD45RA-negative fraction. Receptor source: a man between 18 and 29 years old in good health. Some clones in this sample may be carry-over from other donors' samples.

In this sample, this clone turned up a few times. The V gene is TRBV6-5, the J gene TRBJ1-1; 10 positions agree with TRBD1. CDR3 length: 15 amino acids. CDR1 and CDR2 from the germline V gene are MNHEY and SVGAGI. Germline trimming cut 6 bases from V and 0 bases from J; bases unmatched to any gene: 4. The CDR3 loop reads CASSKGTGVNTEAFF. CDR3 DNA: TGTGCCAGCAGCAAAGGGACAGGGGTGAACACTGAAGCTTTCTTT.

This sequence joins TRBV5-6 and TRBJ2-1, with D perhaps matching TRBD1 or TRBD2 (5 bases each). V was cut by 5 bases and J by 8 bases, with 14 bases left in between. Germline CDR1 SGHDT, CDR2 YYEEEE. The CDR3 runs to 13 residues. CDR3 in amino acids: CASRPYRGDEQFF. Here the CDR3 DNA reads TGTGCCAGCAGACCATACCGGGGCGATGAGCAGTTCTTC.

CDR3 DNA sequence: TGCAGCGTTGACCCCTCGTCGGGGGGCTTAACAGATACGCAGTATTTT. As protein: CSVDPSSGGLTDTQYF. The genes are TRBV29-1 and TRBJ2-3, with a possible D match to TRBD2 (7 bases). Trimming pared 3 bases from V and 3 bases from J, leaving 19 bases between. The V gene's germline CDR1 is SQVTM and CDR2 ANQGSEA. CDR3 length: 16 amino acids.

The chain combines TRBV2 with TRBJ1-5; D possibly corresponds to TRBD1 (5 bases). Between the trimmed V and J ends, which lost 3 bases and 7 bases, there was a span of 16 bases. Germline V CDR1 and CDR2: SNHLY, FYNNEI. This CDR3 is built from 15 residues. This CDR3 reads CASSESRGSRQPQHF. The CDR3 DNA reads TGTGCCAGCAGTGAGTCCCGGGGCTCTAGGCAGCCCCAGCATTTT.

The chain has TRBV7-8 and TRBJ2-1; tentative D call: TRBD1 (6 bases). Trimming cost V 1 base and J 2 bases, with 9 bases left between them. Per germline, CDR1 SGHVS and CDR2 FQNEAQ. This CDR3 is 15 amino acids long. In DNA form, the CDR3 reads TGTGCCAGCAGCTTAGTCAGGGGAGCCTACAATGAGCAGTTCTTC. Translated: CASSLVRGAYNEQFF.

V and J are TRBV20-1 and TRBJ2-7; perhaps TRBD1 as D (6 bases). There are 11 residues in the CDR3. Deletions cut 5 bases from V and 6 bases from J, with 11 bases between. The germline V gene has CDR1 DFQATT and CDR2 SNEGSKA (reference sequence). As DNA, the CDR3 is TGCAGTGCTTCCAGGGGTCCCGAGCAGTACTTC. Translated, it gives CSASRGPEQYF.

The V gene is TRBV30, the J gene TRBJ1-4; D unresolved. This CDR3 has 14 residues. The germline gives CDR1 GTSNPN, CDR2 SVGIG (reference sequence). Trimming removed 0 bases from V and 7 bases from J, with 12 bases in between. The CDR3 spells CAWSVPSRGEKLFF. CDR3 sequence (DNA): TGTGCCTGGAGTGTACCCAGTCGGGGTGAAAAACTGTTTTTT.

The chain is built from TRBV4-2 and TRBJ1-1; tentative D call: TRBD1 (6 bases). Between the trimmed V and J ends, which lost 0 bases and 5 bases, there was a span of 13 bases. Germline CDR1 is LGHNA and CDR2 is YNFKEQ. The CDR3 sequence is 15 residues long. In nucleotides, the CDR3 is TGTGCCAGCAGCCAAGAAAGGACAGTTCGTACTGAAGCTTTCTTT. It specifies CASSQERTVRTEAFF.

Comment on this clone: It is likely a read error: a sequence one base away is far more abundant. In nucleotides, the CDR3 is TGTGCCGGCAGTTTAAGCAGGGACACTGAAGCTTTCTTT. Translating it yields CAGSLSRDTEAFF. The chain uses TRBV27 and TRBJ1-1, with D perhaps TRBD1 (5 bases). Per the germline V gene, CDR1 is MNHEY and CDR2 is SMNVEV (reference sequence). This CDR3 is 13 amino acids long.

On this clone: It differs at one base from a far larger clone, so likely a read error. At the DNA level, this CDR3 is encoded by other sequences in the same sample as well. The chain employs TRBV10-3 and TRBJ1-5; D not resolved. CDR1 and CDR2 from the germline V gene are ENHRY and SYGVKD. The CDR3 loop spans 15 amino acids. The CDR3 DNA follows: TGTGCCATCAGTGATACCAGCCTTAGCAATCAGCCCCAGCACTTT. Translated, it gives CAISDTSLSNQPQHF.

The V call is TRBV5-1, the J call TRBJ1-1; TRBD1 is a possible D gene (5 bases). The germline V and J ends were trimmed by 6 bases and 1 base, with 16 bases remaining between them. Germline CDR1 reads SGHRS; CDR2 reads YFSETQ. This CDR3 has 15 amino acids. The CDR3 reads CASTLGASTNTEAFF. The CDR3 nucleotides are TGCGCCAGCACCCTTGGGGCCAGCACGAACACTGAAGCTTTCTTT.

The chain employs TRBV11-2 and TRBJ1-4; D remains unclear. The ends were cut back, 1 base at V and 13 bases at J, with 16 bases in the middle. CDR3 length: 14 amino acids. Germline V gene data show CDR1 as SGHAT and CDR2 as FQNNGV. The CDR3 nucleotides are TGTGCCAGCAGCTTAGGGGCAGACCTGTATGGACTGTTTTTT. Protein product: CASSLGADLYGLFF.

In this sample, this clone turned up once. The genes are TRBV30 and TRBJ2-3; the D gene is possibly TRBD2 (6 bases). CDR1 and CDR2 (germline): GTSNPN, SVGIG (reference sequence). V dropped 3 bases and J dropped 3 bases, with 19 bases sitting between them. This CDR3 is built from 16 residues. The CDR3 loop reads CAWRLGGKLGTDTQYF. Written as DNA, the CDR3 is TGTGCCTGGAGACTAGGAGGGAAACTAGGGACAGATACGCAGTATTTT.

The CDR3 bases are TGTGCCTGGAGTGAGGCGGGATGGGACACCGGGGAGCTGTTTTTT. Translating it yields CAWSEAGWDTGELFF. V usage is TRBV30 and J usage is TRBJ2-2; maybe TRBD2 (6 bases). Per the germline V gene, CDR1 is GTSNPN and CDR2 is SVGIG (reference sequence). The CDR3 extends over 15 amino acids. V was trimmed by 1 base and J by 3 bases, leaving 12 bases between them.

The rearrangement links TRBV5-4 to TRBJ2-2; D unclear. CDR1 and CDR2 (germline): SGHNT, YYREEE (reference sequence). V lost 7 bases and J lost 2, with 12 bases in between. The CDR3 loop spans 14 amino acids. The CDR3 DNA reads TGTGCCAGCGGAAAGGGCAGTAACACCGGGGAGCTGTTTTTT. This codes for CASGKGSNTGELFF.

The chain recombines TRBV6-6 with TRBJ1-2; D remains unclear. Per the germline V gene, CDR1 is MNHNY and CDR2 is SVGAGI (reference sequence). The CDR3 extends over 12 amino acids. Between the trimmed V and J ends, which lost 10 bases and 2 bases, there was a span of 11 bases. The CDR3 region is CATLRSNYGYTF. For the CDR3, the DNA is TGTGCCACCCTCCGATCGAACTATGGCTACACCTTC.

The V and J genes are TRBV4-1 and TRBJ1-6, with unresolved D. V was clipped by 1 base and J by 14 bases, with 15 bases between them. This CDR3 comprises 14 residues. Germline-derived CDR1 and CDR2 are MGHRA and YSYEKL. In nucleotides, the CDR3 is TGCGCCAGCAGCCAAGTCGGACCCGTGAGGGCCCTCCACTTT. Residues: CASSQVGPVRALHF.

J is TRBJ1-1 and V is TRBV11-2; no definite D call. The germline V gene encodes CDR1 SGHAT and CDR2 FQNNGV. This CDR3 is 14 amino acids long. Trimming cost V 1 base and J 1 base, with 7 bases left between them. CDR3 DNA: TGTGCCAGCAGCTTAGGGCAACGGAACACTGAAGCTTTCTTT. Residues: CASSLGQRNTEAFF. Full variable domain (missing parts from reference TRBV11-2 and TRBJ1-1): EAGVAQSPRYKIIEKRQSVAFWCNPISGHATLYWYQQILGQGPKLLIQFQNNGVVDDSQLPKDRFSAERLKGVDSTLKIQPAKLEDSAVYLCASSLGQRNTEAFFGQGTRLTVV.

This chain joins TRBV2 and TRBJ2-1; 13 bases are shared with TRBD2. V was pared by 4 bases and J by 5 bases, with 5 bases of the junction left unmatched. This CDR3 is built from 16 residues. The germline CDR1 and CDR2 sequences are SNHLY and FYNNEI. CDR3 sequence (DNA): TGTGCCAGCAGTGGCCCGACTAGCGGGAGGAACAATGAGCAGTTCTTC. It encodes CASSGPTSGRNNEQFF.

This clone was seen a single time. V usage is TRBV10-3 and J usage is TRBJ2-5, with D perhaps matching TRBD2 (7 bases). The ends were cut back, 0 bases at V and 2 bases at J, with 13 bases in the middle. The V gene's germline CDR1 is ENHRY and CDR2 SYGVKD. This CDR3 region has 16 residues. The CDR3 region is CAISESWGRGQETQYF. The CDR3, as DNA: TGTGCCATCAGTGAGTCTTGGGGGCGGGGGCAAGAGACCCAGTACTTC.

The chain couples TRBV10-3 to TRBJ1-5; D possibly corresponds to TRBD1 (6 bases). The CDR3 length is 12 residues. The germline gives CDR1 ENHRY, CDR2 SYGVKD. V was shortened by 10 bases and J by 3 bases, with 10 bases between the two germline ends. The CDR3 nucleotides are TGTGCCACACAGGGTGACAATCAGCCCCAGCATTTT. This codes for CATQGDNQPQHF.

This chain connects TRBV6-1 to TRBJ2-1; possibly TRBD1 for D (5 bases). The CDR3 runs 14 residues. V was shortened by 3 bases and J by 6 bases, with 12 bases between the two germline ends. From germline, CDR1 is MNHNS and CDR2 SASEGT. For the CDR3, the DNA is TGTGCCAGCAGTGAGAACCCCAGGGTCAATGAGCAGTTCTTC. Translated: CASSENPRVNEQFF.

Notes on this clone: Different DNA sequences within this sample yield the same CDR3. V and J are TRBV5-1 and TRBJ2-3, with D possibly matching TRBD1 (7 bases). CDR3 size: 16 residues. V dropped 0 bases and J dropped 2 bases, with 13 bases sitting between them. Germline V lookup: CDR1 SGHRS, CDR2 YFSETQ. CDR3 DNA: TGCGCCAGCAGCTTGGTCCCAGGGGGGATCACAGATACGCAGTATTTT. It specifies CASSLVPGGITDTQYF.